Listed below are T cell receptor beta chains from one sample, sequenced in a study of cytomegalovirus exposure and HLA in healthy donors. Sequenced by immunoSEQ multiplex PCR; TCRdb stores in-frame clones only, minus some. The table has 99,000 or so clones, around 80% seen once. Sequences were obtained from PBMCs. The receptors were sampled from a middle-aged woman in good health and CMV-seronegative. The CDR3 runs from the conserved cysteine through the conserved F or W. A D gene is named only where the DNA matches it firmly. Part of the rows lack a size; the others show once, few, many or a class for expanded clones.

V	D	size	J	CDR3	DNA
TRBV30	TRBD1	-	TRBJ1-3	CAWGGQGLNTIYF	TGTGCCTGGGGTGGACAGGGTTTGAACACCATATATTTT
TRBV6-4	TRBD2	-	TRBJ2-1	CASRTPGTSGNEQFF	TGTGCCAGCAGGACACCCGGGACTAGCGGTAATGAGCAGTTCTTC
TRBV7-9	TRBD1	-	TRBJ1-2	CASSPSRGHGYTF	TGTGCCAGCAGCCCAAGTAGGGGGCATGGCTACACCTTC
TRBV29-1	-	few	TRBJ1-2	CSVEYGLNYGYTF	TGCAGCGTTGAATACGGACTGAACTATGGCTACACCTTC
TRBV25-1	TRBD1	-	TRBJ2-7	CASSDGQGRGREQYF	TGTGCCAGCAGTGACGGACAGGGGCGGGGTAGGGAGCAGTACTTC
TRBV11-2	-	-	TRBJ1-1	CASSLDRTEAFF	TGTGCCAGCAGCTTAGATCGGACAGAAGCTTTCTTT
TRBV7-8	TRBD1	-	TRBJ1-2	CASSLEWDRGVGYTF	TGTGCCAGCAGCTTAGAATGGGACAGGGGGGTTGGCTACACCTTC
TRBV9	-	-	TRBJ1-4	CASSGSGGTNEKLFF	TGTGCCAGCAGCGGATCCGGGGGGACTAATGAAAAACTGTTTTTT
TRBV27	-	-	TRBJ2-2	CASSQTAGELFF	TGTGCCAGCAGCCAGACTGCCGGAGAGCTGTTTTTT
TRBV10-3	-	-	TRBJ2-7	CAISESGSGEQYF	TGTGCCATCAGTGAGTCGGGTTCGGGTGAGCAGTACTTC
TRBV2	-	-	TRBJ1-4	CASSTRGGEKLFF	TGTGCCAGCAGCACCAGGGGTGGTGAAAAACTGTTTTTT
TRBV21-1	-	once	TRBJ1-4	CASSKESGTVEKLFF	TGTGCCAGCAGCAAAGAGTCCGGGACTGTCGAAAAACTGTTTTTT
TRBV7-2	-	-	TRBJ1-3	CASSGWRFNTIYF	TGTGCCAGCAGCGGGTGGAGGTTTAACACCATATATTTT
TRBV27	-	few	TRBJ2-1	CASSLQGEQFF	TGTGCCAGCAGTTTACAGGGGGAGCAGTTCTTC
TRBV7-9	-	once	TRBJ1-1	CASSPPGGPGVTEAFF	TGTGCCAGCAGCCCGCCTGGGGGCCCTGGGGTCACTGAAGCTTTCTTT
TRBV7-2	TRBD1	-	TRBJ2-1	CASSPGTGSSYNEQFF	TGTGCCAGCAGCCCAGGGACAGGGAGCTCCTACAATGAGCAGTTCTTC
TRBV5-5	TRBD2	-	TRBJ2-1	CASSFSGSSYNEQFF	TGTGCCAGCAGCTTCAGCGGGAGCTCCTACAATGAGCAGTTCTTC
TRBV5-4	-	-	TRBJ2-1	CASSLEIRRDEQFF	TGTGCCAGCAGCTTGGAAATTCGGAGGGATGAGCAGTTCTTC
TRBV18	TRBD1	-	TRBJ2-7	CASSVGTGSYEQYF	TGTGCCAGCTCAGTAGGGACAGGAAGCTACGAGCAGTACTTC
TRBV5-4	-	-	TRBJ2-1	CASSLDLYNEQFF	TGTGCCAGCAGCTTAGACTTATACAATGAGCAGTTCTTC
TRBV25-1	-	once	TRBJ1-1	CASSGPLLRNTEAFF	TGTGCCAGCAGTGGGCCTCTCCTCAGAAACACTGAAGCTTTCTTT
TRBV19	TRBD2	-	TRBJ2-1	CASSTLAGDYNEQFF	TGTGCCAGTAGTACACTAGCGGGGGATTACAATGAGCAGTTCTTC
TRBV30	-	-	TRBJ1-5	CAWMAGNNQPQHF	TGTGCCTGGATGGCAGGGAACAATCAGCCCCAGCATTTT
TRBV7-6	TRBD1	-	TRBJ2-7	CASSLRPGQGRYSTYEQYF	TGTGCCAGCAGCCTTAGACCGGGACAGGGCCGCTATTCCACCTACGAGCAGTACTTC
TRBV7-9	-	-	TRBJ1-5	CASSSLQPQHF	TGTGCCAGCAGTTCCCTCCAGCCCCAGCATTTT
TRBV25-1	-	-	TRBJ2-5	CASRPAGARIKTQYF	TGTGCCAGCCGTCCCGCAGGGGCTCGAATCAAGACCCAGTACTTC
TRBV7-9	-	-	TRBJ1-4	CASSTNTGNEKLFF	TGTGCCAGCAGCACAAATACAGGGAATGAAAAACTGTTTTTT
TRBV27	-	-	TRBJ1-1	CASSFEVGVNSEAFF	TGTGCCAGCAGTTTTGAGGTAGGAGTTAATAGTGAAGCTTTCTTT
TRBV29-1	-	-	TRBJ2-4	CSVEGGERIQYF	TGCAGCGTTGAAGGGGGGGAGAGGATTCAGTACTTC
TRBV5-6	-	-	TRBJ2-2	CASSIQAEGGELFF	TGTGCCAGCAGCATTCAAGCGGAGGGGGGGGAGCTGTTTTTT
TRBV19	-	-	TRBJ1-4	CATRTPTNEKLFF	TGTGCCACCCGGACTCCAACTAATGAAAAACTGTTTTTT
TRBV7-2	TRBD1	-	TRBJ2-5	CASSLGGTGGETQYF	TGTGCCAGCAGCTTAGGTGGGACAGGGGGAGAGACCCAGTACTTC
TRBV28	-	-	TRBJ2-5	CASSPSGEIETQYF	TGTGCCAGCAGTCCATCAGGGGAAATAGAGACCCAGTACTTC
TRBV5-1	-	-	TRBJ2-5	CASSLAGGAETQYF	TGCGCCAGCAGCTTGGCTGGGGGCGCGGAGACCCAGTACTTC
TRBV5-4	TRBD1	-	TRBJ2-7	CASSLGTGALLYEQYF	TGTGCCAGCAGCTTGGGGACAGGGGCCCTTCTTTACGAGCAGTACTTC
TRBV5-5	-	-	TRBJ1-3	CAGSVGGSGNTIYF	TGTGCCGGCAGCGTAGGGGGTTCTGGAAACACCATATATTTT
TRBV29-1	-	-	TRBJ1-2	CSVDDPQGGYTF	TGCAGCGTTGACGACCCCCAGGGTGGCTACACCTTC
TRBV5-4	TRBD2	-	TRBJ2-3	CASSLAQAAGVTQYF	TGTGCCAGCAGCTTGGCCCAAGCTGCGGGAGTTACGCAGTATTTT
TRBV27	TRBD2	-	TRBJ2-1	CASEGLAGDEQFF	TGTGCCAGTGAGGGACTAGCGGGAGACGAGCAGTTCTTC
TRBV14	-	-	TRBJ2-7	CASSQDYSYYEQYF	TGTGCCAGCAGCCAAGATTACAGCTACTACGAGCAGTACTTC
TRBV28	-	-	TRBJ1-2	CASSFRVGGYTF	TGTGCCAGCAGTTTTCGGGTGGGTGGCTACACCTTC
TRBV2	TRBD1	-	TRBJ2-2	CASKSRVGQGRNTGELFF	TGTGCCAGCAAGTCCCGGGTTGGACAGGGACGGAACACCGGGGAGCTGTTTTTT
TRBV28	TRBD1	-	TRBJ1-2	CASGQGLDYGYTF	TGTGCCAGCGGACAGGGTTTGGACTATGGCTACACCTTC
TRBV7-2	-	-	TRBJ1-5	CASSLSVGYSGNQPQHF	TGTGCCAGCAGCTTATCTGTCGGGTATAGCGGCAATCAGCCCCAGCATTTT
TRBV21-1	-	-	TRBJ2-3	CASSKDLVRGDTQYF	TGTGCCAGCAGCAAAGATTTGGTGAGAGGAGATACGCAGTATTTT
TRBV7-2	-	-	TRBJ2-1	CASSLRPYGGYNEQFF	TGTGCCAGCAGCTTACGGCCCTACGGGGGTTACAATGAGCAGTTCTTC
TRBV28	TRBD1	-	TRBJ1-5	CASRPRGGAGGSNQPQHF	TGTGCCAGCCGACCCCGGGGGGGTGCAGGGGGAAGCAATCAGCCCCAGCATTTT
TRBV9	TRBD2	once	TRBJ2-1	CASSVGLAGGHEQFF	TGTGCCAGCAGCGTGGGGCTAGCGGGAGGCCATGAGCAGTTCTTC
TRBV7-2	-	-	TRBJ2-2	CASSQEGRTGELFF	TGTGCCAGCAGCCAGGAGGGAAGAACCGGGGAGCTGTTTTTT
TRBV15	-	few	TRBJ2-4	CATSSSLGLAAKNIQYF	TGTGCCACCAGCAGCTCGCTCGGGCTAGCGGCCAAAAACATTCAGTACTTC
TRBV7-7	TRBD1	-	TRBJ2-7	CASSPRIPGQGLYEQYF	TGTGCTAGCAGCCCTCGGATTCCGGGACAGGGCTTATACGAGCAGTACTTC
TRBV6-5	TRBD2	-	TRBJ2-4	CASSQAGAGSIQYF	TGTGCCAGCAGCCAAGCGGGGGCAGGGAGCATTCAGTACTTC
TRBV5-1	TRBD2	-	TRBJ2-7	CASSPFSGGGGEQYF	TGCGCCAGCAGCCCCTTTAGCGGGGGGGGCGGGGAGCAGTACTTC